The 26 T cell receptor beta chains reported below all come from one sample, sequenced in a study of blood T cells in healthy people across ages. A sample-barcoded 5' primer and a J-beta primer mix were used in a second PCR of roughly 7 to 11 cycles. TCRdb processed the 5' RACE reads anew with MiXCR; each CDR3 protein has one entry. The sample holds some 1.5 million distinct CDR3 sequences, approximately 43% seen once. Source material: blood. Receptors were obtained from a woman aged 18-30 years in good health.

V usage is TRBV28 and J usage is TRBJ2-6, with 7 bases aligning to TRBD1. Germline V gene lookup returns CDR1 MDHEN and CDR2 SYDVKM. The CDR3 is made up of 14 amino acids. Losses at the gene ends were 10 bases for V and 2 bases for J; bases not matched to a gene: 5. The DNA of the CDR3 is TGTGCCATCGAAACAGGGGCTGGGGCCAACGTCCTGACTTTC. Translated, it gives CAIETGAGANVLTF.

J is TRBJ1-3 and V is TRBV28, with D unresolved. The V and J ends lost 3 bases and 2 bases respectively, with 8 bases between them. This CDR3 spans 14 amino acids. Germline lookup yields CDR1 MDHEN and CDR2 SYDVKM. The CDR3 DNA is TGTGCCAGCAGTTTGTCCTGGGCTGGAAACACCATATATTTT. As protein: CASSLSWAGNTIYF.

The chain combines TRBV20-1 with TRBJ1-2; D not resolved. The CDR3 has 10 residues. V shed 6 bases and J shed 6 bases, with 8 bases lying between them. Germline loops: CDR1 DFQATT, CDR2 SNEGSKA (reference sequence). Here the CDR3 DNA reads TGCAGTGCGGAAGGGAATGGCTACACCTTC. It is translated as CSAEGNGYTF.

The rearrangement joins TRBV20-1 to TRBJ2-5; 8 nucleotides align to TRBD2. This CDR3 has 14 residues. Germline V gives CDR1 DFQATT, CDR2 SNEGSKA (reference sequence). V gave up 6 bases and J gave up 11 bases; unmatched junction bases: 17. Written as DNA, the CDR3 is TGCAGTGCAACGATCCCCGGGGGGGCCTATGAGCAGTACTTC. Amino acid sequence: CSATIPGGAYEQYF.

This sequence joins TRBV12-3 or TRBV12-4 and TRBJ1-2; 7 bases agree with TRBD1. The CDR3 extends over 14 amino acids. V lost 6 bases, J lost 4 bases, and 8 bases stayed unmatched. The CDR3, as DNA: TGTGCCAGCAGCTCCCAGGGGGATGGCTATGGCTACACCTTC. As protein: CASSSQGDGYGYTF.

The rearrangement joins TRBV6-2 or TRBV6-3 to TRBJ2-7; D not certain. Germline V lookup: CDR1 MNHEY, CDR2 SVGEGT. CDR3 size: 14 residues. V was shortened by 8 bases and J by 2 bases, with 16 bases between the two germline ends. The CDR3 nucleotides are TGTGCCAGCCTTACAGCAGCCGCCACCTACGAGCAGTACTTC. Protein product: CASLTAAATYEQYF.

This chain connects TRBV7-2 to TRBJ2-5; D is perhaps TRBD1 (5 bases). The J call is uncertain, as TRBJ2-7 better fits the DNA end. The CDR3 is made up of 13 amino acids. In germline, CDR1 is SGHTA, CDR2 FQGNSA. CDR3 DNA: TGTGCCAGCAGCTTGCGCAGGGTCAACGAGCAGTACTTC. It encodes CASSLRRVNEQYF.

This chain links TRBV20-1 with TRBJ1-4; D is possibly TRBD1 (6 bases). The V end lost 7 bases, the J end lost 0 bases, and 9 bases lay between the germline ends. CDR1 DFQATT and CDR2 SNEGSKA come from the germline V gene (reference sequence). The CDR3 extends over 13 amino acids. CDR3 nucleotide sequence: TGCAGTGGACAGGCCTCAACTAATGAAAAACTGTTTTTT. Protein: CSGQASTNEKLFF.

This clonotype was detected a few times. The chain links TRBV7-9 to TRBJ2-1, with 12 bases that match TRBD2. V was pared by 8 bases and J by 6 bases, with 5 bases of the junction left unmatched. The CDR3 extends over 14 amino acids. Germline V gene lookup returns CDR1 SEHNR and CDR2 FQNEAQ (reference sequence). The DNA of the CDR3 is TGTGCCAGCGGAGGACTAGCGGGACGCAATGAGCAGTTCTTC. It yields the protein CASGGLAGRNEQFF. The complete variable domain, with remaining parts taken from reference TRBV7-9 and TRBJ2-1, reads DTGVSQNPRHKITKRGQNVTFRCDPISEHNRLYWYRQTLGQGPEFLTYFQNEAQLEKSRLLSDRFSAERPKGSFSTLEIQRTEQGDSAMYLCASGGLAGRNEQFFGPGTRLTVL.

The chain is built from TRBV15 and TRBJ1-2; no clear D. The ends were cut back, 1 base at V and 9 bases at J, with 15 bases in the middle. CDR3 length: 14 residues. Germline V lookup: CDR1 LNHNV, CDR2 YYDKDF (reference sequence). CDR3 in DNA: TGTGCCACCAGCAGAGTGGGCCGGAGTTGGAGCTACACCTTC. This encodes CATSRVGRSWSYTF. Together with reference TRBV15 and TRBJ1-2, the CDR3 gives the full variable domain: DAMVIQNPRYQVTQFGKPVTLSCSQTLNHNVMYWYQQKSSQAPKLLFHYYDKDFNNEADTPDNFQSRRPNTSFCFLDIRSPGLGDTAMYLCATSRVGRSWSYTFGSGTRLTVV.

The gene calls are TRBV6-2 or TRBV6-3 and TRBJ2-1, with 10 nucleotides matching TRBD2. Trimming took 0 bases from V and 4 from J; bases not matched to a gene: 3. Germline V gene lookup returns CDR1 MNHEY and CDR2 SVGEGT. There are 16 residues in the CDR3. In nucleotides, the CDR3 is TGTGCCAGCAGTTACTCACTAGCGGGGACTTACAATGAGCAGTTCTTC. This encodes CASSYSLAGTYNEQFF.

This clonotype was seen a handful of times. The rearrangement joins TRBV6-2 or TRBV6-3 to TRBJ1-6; tentatively, D is TRBD1 (6 bases). V lost 7 bases to trimming and J lost 9 bases, with 19 bases between them. The CDR3 runs to 15 residues. Germline V gives CDR1 MNHEY, CDR2 SVGEGT. CDR3 in amino acids: CASNLSDRLRSPLHF. For the CDR3, the DNA is TGTGCCAGCAACCTCTCGGACAGACTTCGTTCACCCCTCCACTTT.

The rearrangement links TRBV7-9 to TRBJ2-1; 8 bases align to TRBD1. Germline loops: CDR1 SEHNR, CDR2 FQNEAQ (reference sequence). V was pared by 4 bases and J by 4 bases, with 12 bases of the junction left unmatched. The length of the CDR3 is 17 residues. CDR3 coding DNA: TGTGCCAGCAGCTCGGAGCGACAGGGGCCCCCTTACAATGAGCAGTTCTTC. It encodes CASSSERQGPPYNEQFF.

This clonotype was found many times. The V and J genes are TRBV28 and TRBJ1-6, with 7 bases identical to TRBD1. This CDR3 spans 13 amino acids. Germline trimming cut 4 bases from V and 7 bases from J; bases unmatched to any gene: 1. CDR1 and CDR2 from the germline V gene are MDHEN and SYDVKM. CDR3 nucleotides: TGTGCCAGCAGTTCGACAGGGAATTCACCCCTCCACTTT. This encodes CASSSTGNSPLHF.

The genes are TRBV20-1 and TRBJ2-5; 8 bases line up with TRBD1. The assigned J gene may be wrong: the sequence end matches TRBJ2-7 better. The CDR3 has 16 amino acids. Germline values: CDR1 DFQATT, CDR2 SNEGSKA (reference sequence). The CDR3, as DNA: TGCAGTGCTACAGCCCTTGGGACAGGTATCGTAGACGAGCAGTACTTC. Translated, it gives CSATALGTGIVDEQYF.

Remarks on this clonotype: Compared with germline, one end of the junction differs, possibly owing to a read error. The chain is built from TRBV20-1 and TRBJ2-1, with TRBD2 identical over 7 bases. Germline V lookup: CDR1 DFQATT, CDR2 SNEGSKA (reference sequence). The CDR3 has 17 amino acids. CDR3 coding DNA: TGCAGTGCTAGAGGACTTCTCCTAGCGGAGACCTACAATGGGCAGTTCTTC. This codes for CSARGLLLAETYNGQFF.

This chain links TRBV27 with TRBJ2-7; D is unresolved. CDR1 MNHEY and CDR2 SMNVEV come from the germline V gene (reference sequence). This CDR3 contains 15 residues. V gave up 6 bases and J gave up 1 base, with 16 bases separating them. The CDR3 sequence is CASRDPAGDSYEQYF. CDR3 coding DNA: TGTGCCAGCAGAGATCCAGCAGGTGATTCCTACGAGCAGTACTTC.

As regards this clonotype: This may be a read error, as it is one base from a much larger clone. This chain uses TRBV5-1 with TRBJ2-1; D remains ambiguous. The CDR3 length is 14 residues. Looked up from germline, CDR1 is SGHRS and CDR2 is YFSETQ. CDR3 sequence: CASSLDGSYNERFF. The CDR3 region has the DNA TGCGCCAGCAGCTTGGATGGCTCCTACAATGAGCGGTTCTTC. Based on the CDR3 plus reference TRBV5-1 and TRBJ2-1, the full variable domain is KAGVTQTPRYLIKTRGQQVTLSCSPISGHRSVSWYQQTPGQGLQFLFEYFSETQRNKGNFPGRFSGRQFSNSRSEMNVSTLELGDSALYLCASSLDGSYNERFFGPGTRLTVL.

A single count supports this clonotype. The V and J genes are TRBV20-1 and TRBJ2-2, with D possibly being TRBD2 (5 bases). CDR3 length: 15 residues. Germline V lookup: CDR1 DFQATT, CDR2 SNEGSKA (reference sequence). The V end lost 1 base, the J end lost 4 bases, and 13 bases lay between the germline ends. The CDR3 nucleotides read TGCAGTGCTAGAGTTCCGGGAAGGATCACCGGGGAGCTGTTTTTT. As protein: CSARVPGRITGELFF.

This clonotype was recorded many times. The rearrangement joins TRBV20-1 to TRBJ2-1; 11 bases align to TRBD1. The junction had 5 bases not matched to a gene; V was cut back by 2 bases and J by 5 bases. CDR3 length equals 15 residues. CDR1 is DFQATT, CDR2 SNEGSKA, per germline (reference sequence). The CDR3 DNA reads TGCAGTGCTAGATCGGACAGGGGGCTCCACAATGAGCAGTTCTTC. Its protein product is CSARSDRGLHNEQFF.

V and J are TRBV5-1 and TRBJ2-5, with 8 bases lining up with TRBD1. TRBJ2-7 explains the end of the DNA better; the J call may be wrong. CDR3 length equals 15 residues. Germline lookup yields CDR1 SGHRS and CDR2 YFSETQ. CDR3 sequence (DNA): TGCGCCAGCACCGAGGGACAGGTGGGGACCTACGAGCAGTACTTC. This gives the protein CASTEGQVGTYEQYF.

This clonotype has a handful of counts. The genes are TRBV6-5 and TRBJ1-5, with 9 bases identical to TRBD1. The ends lost 5 bases at V and 15 bases at J; junction bases unmatched: 11. The CDR3 loop spans 13 amino acids. Germline V gene sequence: CDR1 MNHEY, CDR2 SVGAGI. CDR3 loop: CASSAPGQGNMHF. In DNA form, the CDR3 reads TGTGCCAGCAGTGCGCCGGGACAGGGTAATATGCATTTT.

The chain's CDR3 is CASMLAGDNEQFF. The CDR3 nucleotides are TGCGCCAGCATGTTAGCGGGGGACAATGAGCAGTTCTTC. The V and J genes are TRBV10-2 and TRBJ2-1, with 9 bases aligning to TRBD2. V shed 7 bases, J shed 5 bases, and the junction held 3 bases outside the gene matches. CDR1 and CDR2 (germline): WSHSY, SAAADI. This CDR3 is built from 13 residues.

A few counts support this clonotype. The J gene is TRBJ1-1, the V gene TRBV27, with D perhaps TRBD1 (6 bases). Germline V gives CDR1 MNHEY, CDR2 SMNVEV (reference sequence). V was shortened by 3 bases and J by 5 bases, with 10 bases between the two germline ends. The CDR3 totals 13 residues. The CDR3 here is CASSFDRRTEAFF. CDR3 bases: TGTGCCAGCAGTTTTGACAGGAGGACTGAAGCTTTCTTT.

This chain uses TRBV10-3 with TRBJ1-6, with D maybe TRBD1 (6 bases). The CDR3 totals 14 residues. V was shortened by 1 base and J by 7 bases, with 8 bases between the two germline ends. Per germline, CDR1 ENHRY and CDR2 SYGVKD. This chain's CDR3 is CAISELGANSPLHF. DNA of the CDR3: TGTGCCATCAGTGAGTTGGGGGCGAATTCACCCCTCCACTTT.

The gene calls are TRBV24-1 and TRBJ2-2; D unresolved. CDR3 length: 16 amino acids. The V gene's germline CDR1 is KGHDR and CDR2 SFDVKD. The V gene lost 2 bases and the J gene lost 3 bases, with 12 bases spanning the gap. CDR3 in DNA: TGTGCCACCAGTGATTCCTCCGACTCGTACACCGGGGAGCTGTTTTTT. This codes for CATSDSSDSYTGELFF.